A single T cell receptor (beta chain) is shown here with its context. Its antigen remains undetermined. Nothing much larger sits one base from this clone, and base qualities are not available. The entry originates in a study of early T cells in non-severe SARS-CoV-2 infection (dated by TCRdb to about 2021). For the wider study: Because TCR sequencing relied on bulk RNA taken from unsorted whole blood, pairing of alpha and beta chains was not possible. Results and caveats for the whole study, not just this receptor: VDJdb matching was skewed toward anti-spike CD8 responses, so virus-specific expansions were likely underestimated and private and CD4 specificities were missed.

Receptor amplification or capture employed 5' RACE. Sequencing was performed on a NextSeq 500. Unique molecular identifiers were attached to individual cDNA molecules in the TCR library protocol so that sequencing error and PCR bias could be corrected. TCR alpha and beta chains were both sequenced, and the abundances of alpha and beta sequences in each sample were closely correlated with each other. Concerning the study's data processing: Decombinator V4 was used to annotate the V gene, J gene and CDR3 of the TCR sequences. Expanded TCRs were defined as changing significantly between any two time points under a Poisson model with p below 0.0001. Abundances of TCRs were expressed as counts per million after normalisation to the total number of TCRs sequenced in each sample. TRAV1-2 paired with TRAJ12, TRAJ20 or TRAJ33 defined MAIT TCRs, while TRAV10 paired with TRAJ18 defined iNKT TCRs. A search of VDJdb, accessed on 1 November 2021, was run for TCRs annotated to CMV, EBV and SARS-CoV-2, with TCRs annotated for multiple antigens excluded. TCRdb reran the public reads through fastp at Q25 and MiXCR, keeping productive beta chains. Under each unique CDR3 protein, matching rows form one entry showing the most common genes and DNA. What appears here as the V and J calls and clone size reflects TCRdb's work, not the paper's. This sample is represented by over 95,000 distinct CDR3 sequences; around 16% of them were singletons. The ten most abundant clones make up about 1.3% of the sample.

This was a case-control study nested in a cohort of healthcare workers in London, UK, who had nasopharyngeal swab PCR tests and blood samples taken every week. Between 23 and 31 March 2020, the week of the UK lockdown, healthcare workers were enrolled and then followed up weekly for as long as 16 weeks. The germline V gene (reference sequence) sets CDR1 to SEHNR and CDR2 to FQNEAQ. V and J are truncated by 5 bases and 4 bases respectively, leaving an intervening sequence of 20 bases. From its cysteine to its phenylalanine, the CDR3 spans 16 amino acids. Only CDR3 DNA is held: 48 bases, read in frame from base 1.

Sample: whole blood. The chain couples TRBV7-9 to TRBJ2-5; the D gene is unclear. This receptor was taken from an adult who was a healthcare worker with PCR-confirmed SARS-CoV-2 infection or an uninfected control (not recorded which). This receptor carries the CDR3 CASSPRGIGLPETQYF. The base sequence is TGTGCCAGCAGCCCGCGAGGAATCGGCCTACCAGAGACCCAGTACTTC. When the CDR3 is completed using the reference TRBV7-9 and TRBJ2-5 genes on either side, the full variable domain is DTGVSQNPRHKITKRGQNVTFRCDPISEHNRLYWYRQTLGQGPEFLTYFQNEAQLEKSRLLSDRFSAERPKGSFSTLEIQRTEQGDSAMYLCASSPRGIGLPETQYFGPGTRLLVL.